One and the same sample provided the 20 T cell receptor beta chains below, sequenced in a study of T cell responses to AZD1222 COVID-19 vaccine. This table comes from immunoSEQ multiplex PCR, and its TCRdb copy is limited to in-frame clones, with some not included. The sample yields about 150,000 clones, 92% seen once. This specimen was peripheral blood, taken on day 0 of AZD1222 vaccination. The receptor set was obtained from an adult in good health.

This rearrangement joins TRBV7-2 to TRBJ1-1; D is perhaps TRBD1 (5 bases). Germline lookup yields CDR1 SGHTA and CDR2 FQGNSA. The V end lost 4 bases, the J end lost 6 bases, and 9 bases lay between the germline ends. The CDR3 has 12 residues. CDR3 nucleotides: TGTGCCAGCAGCTGGGGGGGGTCTGAAGCTTTCTTT. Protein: CASSWGGSEAFF.

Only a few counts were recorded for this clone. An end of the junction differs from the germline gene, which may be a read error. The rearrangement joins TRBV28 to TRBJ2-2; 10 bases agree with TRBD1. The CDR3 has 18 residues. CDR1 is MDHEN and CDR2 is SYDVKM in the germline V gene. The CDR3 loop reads CASSPQPGQGPKTGELFF. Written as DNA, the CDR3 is TGTGCCAGCAGCCCCCAGCCGGGACAGGGGCCGAAAACCGGGGAGCTGTTTTTT. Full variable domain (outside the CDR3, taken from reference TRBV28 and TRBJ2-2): DVKVTQSSRYLVKRTGEKVFLECVQDMDHENMFWYRQDPGLGLRLIYFSYDVKMKEKGDIPEGYSVSREKKERFSLILESASTNQTSMYLCASSPQPGQGPKTGELFFGEGSRLTVL.

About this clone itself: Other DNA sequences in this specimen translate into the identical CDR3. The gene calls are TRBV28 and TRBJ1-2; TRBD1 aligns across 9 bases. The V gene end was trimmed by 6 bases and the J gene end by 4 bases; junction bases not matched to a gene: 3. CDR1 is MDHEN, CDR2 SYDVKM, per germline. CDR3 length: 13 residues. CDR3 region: CASSLTGGYGYTF. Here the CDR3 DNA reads TGTGCCAGCAGCTTGACAGGGGGCTATGGCTACACCTTC.

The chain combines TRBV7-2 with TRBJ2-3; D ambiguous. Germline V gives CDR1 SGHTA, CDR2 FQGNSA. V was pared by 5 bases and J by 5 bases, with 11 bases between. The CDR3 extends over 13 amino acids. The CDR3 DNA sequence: TGTGCCAGCAGCCCCCAGGTTGGAGATACGCAGTATTTT. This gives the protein CASSPQVGDTQYF.

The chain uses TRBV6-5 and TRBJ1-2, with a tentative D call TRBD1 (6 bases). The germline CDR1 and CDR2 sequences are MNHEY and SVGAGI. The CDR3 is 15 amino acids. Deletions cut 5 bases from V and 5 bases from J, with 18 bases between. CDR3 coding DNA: TGTGCCAGCAGTCGGGACACAGGGCCGGGGTATGGCTACACCTTC. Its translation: CASSRDTGPGYGYTF.

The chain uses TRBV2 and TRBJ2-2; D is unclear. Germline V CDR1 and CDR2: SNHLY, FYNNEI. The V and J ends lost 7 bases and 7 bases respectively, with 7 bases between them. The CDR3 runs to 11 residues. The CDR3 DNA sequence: TGTGCCAGCAAGGTCATCGGGGAGCTGTTTTTT. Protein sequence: CASKVIGELFF.

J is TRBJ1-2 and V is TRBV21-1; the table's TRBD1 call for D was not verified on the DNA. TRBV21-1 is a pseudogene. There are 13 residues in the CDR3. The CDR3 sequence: CASSRQEVYGYTF. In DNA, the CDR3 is TGTGCCAGCAGCAGACAGGAAGTCTATGGCTACACCTTC.

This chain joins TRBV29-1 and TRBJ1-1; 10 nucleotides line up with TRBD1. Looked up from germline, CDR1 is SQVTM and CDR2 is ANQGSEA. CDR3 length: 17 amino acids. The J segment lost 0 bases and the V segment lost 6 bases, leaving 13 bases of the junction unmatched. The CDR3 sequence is CSVTNIPGQGMNTEAFF. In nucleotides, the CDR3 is TGCAGCGTCACCAACATCCCGGGACAGGGGATGAACACTGAAGCTTTCTTT.

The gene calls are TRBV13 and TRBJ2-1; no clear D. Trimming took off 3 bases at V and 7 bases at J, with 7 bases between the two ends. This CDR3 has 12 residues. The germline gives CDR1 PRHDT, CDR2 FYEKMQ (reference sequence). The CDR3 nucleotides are TGTGCCAGCAGCTTGAGTGGAAATGAGCAGTTCTTC. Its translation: CASSLSGNEQFF.

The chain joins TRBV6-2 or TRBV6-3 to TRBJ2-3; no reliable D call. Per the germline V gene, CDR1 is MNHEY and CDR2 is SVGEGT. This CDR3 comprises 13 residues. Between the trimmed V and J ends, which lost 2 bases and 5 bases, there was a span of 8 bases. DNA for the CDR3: TGTGCCAGCAGTTACGTTGTTCGAGATACGCAGTATTTT. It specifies CASSYVVRDTQYF.

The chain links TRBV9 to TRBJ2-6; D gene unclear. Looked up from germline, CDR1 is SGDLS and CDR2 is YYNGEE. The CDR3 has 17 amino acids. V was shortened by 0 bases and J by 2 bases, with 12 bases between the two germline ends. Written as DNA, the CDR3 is TGTGCCAGCAGCGTAGCCGTCTCATCGCCTGGGGCCAACGTCCTGACTTTC. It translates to CASSVAVSSPGANVLTF.

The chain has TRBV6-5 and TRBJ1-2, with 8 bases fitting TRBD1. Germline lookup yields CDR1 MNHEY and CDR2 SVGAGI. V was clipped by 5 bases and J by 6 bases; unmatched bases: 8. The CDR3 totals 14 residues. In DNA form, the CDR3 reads TGTGCCAGCAGTCTACAGGGGGGGTTCGATGGCTACACCTTC. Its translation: CASSLQGGFDGYTF.

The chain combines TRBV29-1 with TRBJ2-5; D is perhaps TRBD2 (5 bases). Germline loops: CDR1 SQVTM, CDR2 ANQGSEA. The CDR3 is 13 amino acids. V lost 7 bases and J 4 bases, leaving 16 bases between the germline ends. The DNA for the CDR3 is TGCAGCGCTGGACTCTTGATGGCAGAGACCCAGTACTTC. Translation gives CSAGLLMAETQYF. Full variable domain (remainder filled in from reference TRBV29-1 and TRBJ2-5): SAVISQKPSRDICQRGTSLTIQCQVDSQVTMMFWYRQQPGQSLTLIATANQGSEATYESGFVIDKFPISRPNLTFSTLTVSNMSPEDSSIYLCSAGLLMAETQYFGPGTRLLVL.

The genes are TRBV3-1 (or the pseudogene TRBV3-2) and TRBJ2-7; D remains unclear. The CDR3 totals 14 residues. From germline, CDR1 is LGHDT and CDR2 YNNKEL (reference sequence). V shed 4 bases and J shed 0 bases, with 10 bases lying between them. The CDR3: CASSPTQSSYEQYF. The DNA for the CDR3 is TGTGCCAGCAGCCCGACGCAGAGCTCCTACGAGCAGTACTTC.

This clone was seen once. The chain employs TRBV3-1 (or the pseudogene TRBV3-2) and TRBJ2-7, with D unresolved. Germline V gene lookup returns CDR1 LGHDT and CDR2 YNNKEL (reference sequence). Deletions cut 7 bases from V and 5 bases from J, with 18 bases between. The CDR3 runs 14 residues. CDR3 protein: CASTRSYGFHEQYF. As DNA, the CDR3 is TGTGCCAGCACCCGGAGCTACGGTTTCCACGAGCAGTACTTC.

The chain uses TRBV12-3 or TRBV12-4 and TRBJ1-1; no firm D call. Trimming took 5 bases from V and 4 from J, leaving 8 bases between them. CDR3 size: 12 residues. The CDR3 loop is CASSPFGTEAFF. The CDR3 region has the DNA TGTGCCAGCAGTCCCTTTGGCACTGAAGCTTTCTTT.

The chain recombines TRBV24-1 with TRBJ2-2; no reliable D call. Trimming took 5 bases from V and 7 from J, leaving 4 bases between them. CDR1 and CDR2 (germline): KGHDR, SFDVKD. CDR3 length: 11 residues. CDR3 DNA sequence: TGTGCCACCAGTGTGGGCGGGGAGCTGTTTTTT. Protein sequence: CATSVGGELFF.

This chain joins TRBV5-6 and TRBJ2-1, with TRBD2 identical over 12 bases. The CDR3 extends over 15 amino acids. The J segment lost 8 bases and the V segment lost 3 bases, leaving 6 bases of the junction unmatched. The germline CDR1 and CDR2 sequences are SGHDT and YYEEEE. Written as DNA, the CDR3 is TGTGCCAGCAGCTCTAGCGGGGGGGCGTTCGATGAGCAGTTCTTC. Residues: CASSSSGGAFDEQFF.

The CDR3 is CASSESPVGELFF. CDR3 sequence (DNA): TGTGCCAGCAGTGAAAGCCCCGTAGGGGAGCTGTTTTTT. The chain joins TRBV25-1 to TRBJ2-2, with unresolved D. The V gene's germline CDR1 is MGHDK and CDR2 SYGVNS. The V gene lost 2 bases and the J gene lost 8 bases, with 9 bases spanning the gap. The CDR3 runs 13 residues. Filled out from reference TRBV25-1 and TRBJ2-2, the complete variable domain reads EADIYQTPRYLVIGTGKKITLECSQTMGHDKMYWYQQDPGMELHLIHYSYGVNSTEKGDLSSESTVSRIRTEHFPLTLESARPSHTSQYLCASSESPVGELFFGEGSRLTVL.

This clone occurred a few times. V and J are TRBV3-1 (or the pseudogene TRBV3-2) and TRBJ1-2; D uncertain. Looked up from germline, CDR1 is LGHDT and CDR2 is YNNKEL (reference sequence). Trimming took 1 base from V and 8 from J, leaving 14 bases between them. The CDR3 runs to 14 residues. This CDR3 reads CASSQGVILGGYTF. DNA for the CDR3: TGTGCCAGCAGCCAAGGGGTCATCCTAGGGGGCTACACCTTC.